This record looks at one T cell receptor beta chain sequence and its context. This entry belongs to a study of monozygotic twins with inflammatory bowel disease. The CDR3 extends over 15 amino acids. Germline values: CDR1 SGDLS, CDR2 YYNGEE. TCRdb re-analyzed the 5' RACE reads; it lists each CDR3 protein once, without DNA. This sample's table has about 380,000 distinct CDR3 sequences. Whole-blood total RNA was extracted without T cell sorting. The clonotype comes from a human donor with ulcerative colitis or Crohn's disease, or a healthy co-twin of an affected twin (not recorded which). The rearrangement links TRBV9 to TRBJ2-1. Specimen: blood. The CDR3 loop reads CASSVDGRSYNEQFF.